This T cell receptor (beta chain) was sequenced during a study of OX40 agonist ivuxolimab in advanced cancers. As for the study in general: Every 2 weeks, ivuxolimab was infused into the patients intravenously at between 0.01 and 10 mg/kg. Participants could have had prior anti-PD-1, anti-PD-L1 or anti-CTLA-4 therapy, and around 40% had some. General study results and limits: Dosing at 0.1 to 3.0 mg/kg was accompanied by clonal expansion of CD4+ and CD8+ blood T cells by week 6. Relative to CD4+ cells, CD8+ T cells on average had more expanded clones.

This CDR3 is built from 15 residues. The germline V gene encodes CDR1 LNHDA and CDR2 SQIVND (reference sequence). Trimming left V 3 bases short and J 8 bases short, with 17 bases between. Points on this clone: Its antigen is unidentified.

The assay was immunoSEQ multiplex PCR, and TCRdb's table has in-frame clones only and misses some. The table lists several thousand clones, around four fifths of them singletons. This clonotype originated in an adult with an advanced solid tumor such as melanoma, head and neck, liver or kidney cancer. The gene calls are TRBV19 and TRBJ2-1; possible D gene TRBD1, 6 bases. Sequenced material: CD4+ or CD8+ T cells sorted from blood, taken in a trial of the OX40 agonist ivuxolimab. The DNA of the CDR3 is TGTGCCAGTAGTATCGGACAGACCGTTGCGGATGAGCAGTTCTTC. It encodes CASSIGQTVADEQFF.